Listed here is a single TCR beta chain. This sample is drawn from a study of cytomegalovirus exposure and HLA in healthy donors. At the time of sampling, donors were nominally healthy, though unrecorded immune exposures were likely. The CDR3 covers 14 residues. The trim removed 6 bases at V and 10 bases at J, leaving 14 bases unmatched. CDR1 is SNHLY, CDR2 FYNNEI, per germline. 60 Vbeta and 13 Jbeta primers were used in PCR. Here immunoSEQ multiplex PCR was the method, and the copy in TCRdb shows in-frame clones only, minus some. The sample lists about 160,000 clones; roughly 80% were seen once. Sequencing was performed on PBMCs. The TCR comes from a young man in good health and CMV-seropositive. The gene calls are TRBV2 and TRBJ2-5, with 7 bases matching TRBD2. The CDR3 sequence: CASSKGSEAGDQYF. CDR3 coding DNA: TGTGCCAGCAGCAAGGGCAGCGAGGCGGGGGACCAGTACTTC. The full variable domain, in which reference TRBV2 and TRBJ2-5 provide the parts outside the CDR3, is EPEVTQTPSHQVTQMGQEVILRCVPISNHLYFYWYRQILGQKVEFLVSFYNNEISEKSEIFDDQFSVERPDGSNFTLKIRSTKLEDSAMYFCASSKGSEAGDQYFGPGTRLLVL.